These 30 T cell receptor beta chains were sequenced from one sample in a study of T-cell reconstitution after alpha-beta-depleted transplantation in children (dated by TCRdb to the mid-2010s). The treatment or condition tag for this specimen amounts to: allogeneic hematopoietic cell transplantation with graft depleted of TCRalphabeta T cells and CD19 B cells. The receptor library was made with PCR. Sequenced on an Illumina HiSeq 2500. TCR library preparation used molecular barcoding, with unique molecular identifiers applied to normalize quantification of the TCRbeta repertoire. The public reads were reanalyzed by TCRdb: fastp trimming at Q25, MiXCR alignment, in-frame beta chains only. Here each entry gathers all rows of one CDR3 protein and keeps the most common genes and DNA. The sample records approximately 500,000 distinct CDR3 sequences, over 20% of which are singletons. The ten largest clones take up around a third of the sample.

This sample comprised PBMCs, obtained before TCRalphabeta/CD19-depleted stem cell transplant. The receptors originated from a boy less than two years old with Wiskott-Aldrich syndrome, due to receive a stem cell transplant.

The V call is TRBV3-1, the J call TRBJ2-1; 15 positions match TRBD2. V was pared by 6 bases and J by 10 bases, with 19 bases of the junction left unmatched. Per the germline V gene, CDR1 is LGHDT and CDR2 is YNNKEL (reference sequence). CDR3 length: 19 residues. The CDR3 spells CASSRYGTGLAGGTKEQFF. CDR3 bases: TGTGCCAGCAGTCGATACGGAACGGGACTAGCGGGGGGTACTAAGGAGCAGTTCTTC.

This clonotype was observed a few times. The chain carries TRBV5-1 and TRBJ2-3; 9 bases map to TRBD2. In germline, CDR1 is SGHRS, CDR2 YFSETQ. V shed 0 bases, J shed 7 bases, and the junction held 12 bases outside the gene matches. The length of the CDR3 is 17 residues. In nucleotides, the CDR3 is TGCGCCAGCAGCTTGGCCGGTTACCCGGGACTAGCATATACGCAGTATTTT. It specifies CASSLAGYPGLAYTQYF.

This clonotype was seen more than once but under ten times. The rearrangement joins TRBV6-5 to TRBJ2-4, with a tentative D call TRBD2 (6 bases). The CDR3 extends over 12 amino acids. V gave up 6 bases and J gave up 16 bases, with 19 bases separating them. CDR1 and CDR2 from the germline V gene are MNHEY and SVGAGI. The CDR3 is CASSPRDRREYF. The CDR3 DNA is TGTGCCAGCAGCCCACGGGACCGGCGGGAATACTTC.

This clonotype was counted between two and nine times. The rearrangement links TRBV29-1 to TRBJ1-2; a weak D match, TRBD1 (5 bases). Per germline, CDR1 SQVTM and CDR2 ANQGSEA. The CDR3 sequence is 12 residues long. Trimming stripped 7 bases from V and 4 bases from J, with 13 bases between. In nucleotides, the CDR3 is TGCAGCGGTGCCACAGGCTCCTATGGCTACACCTTC. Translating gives CSGATGSYGYTF.

The DNA of the CDR3 is TGTGCCAGGGGACAGCGAAACACCGGGGAGCTGTTTTTT. Amino acid sequence: CARGQRNTGELFF. The chain links TRBV2 to TRBJ2-2; 7 bases map to TRBD1. The trim removed 9 bases at V and 2 bases at J, leaving 3 bases unmatched. Germline CDR1 is SNHLY and CDR2 is FYNNEI. This CDR3 is built from 13 residues. The full variable domain, its missing parts supplied by reference TRBV2 and TRBJ2-2, is EPEVTQTPSHQVTQMGQEVILRCVPISNHLYFYWYRQILGQKVEFLVSFYNNEISEKSEIFDDQFSVERPDGSNFTLKIRSTKLEDSAMYFCARGQRNTGELFFGEGSRLTVL.

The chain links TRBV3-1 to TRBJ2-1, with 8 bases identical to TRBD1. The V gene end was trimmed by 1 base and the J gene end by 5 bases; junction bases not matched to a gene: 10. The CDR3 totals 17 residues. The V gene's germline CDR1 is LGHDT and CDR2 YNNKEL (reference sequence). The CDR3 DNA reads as TGTGCCAGCAGCCAAGTCTGGCGGGACAGGACAGACAATGAGCAGTTCTTC. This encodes CASSQVWRDRTDNEQFF.

CDR3 coding DNA: TGTGCCAGCAGAAGGTCCGGGCTCACCGGGGAGCTGTTTTTT. It is translated as CASRRSGLTGELFF. The chain has TRBV5-6 and TRBJ2-2, with D hard to call. The CDR3 has 14 residues. Germline V gene sequence: CDR1 SGHDT, CDR2 YYEEEE. V lost 5 bases to trimming and J lost 4 bases, with 12 bases between them.

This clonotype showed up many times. The CDR3 DNA reads TGTGCCAGCAGCCCAGTCTCTGGGGCCAACGTCCTGACTTTC. Amino acids: CASSPVSGANVLTF. The chain links TRBV5-6 to TRBJ2-6, with D unresolved. The germline CDR1 and CDR2 sequences are SGHDT and YYEEEE. Trimming pared 4 bases from V and 0 bases from J, leaving 5 bases between. The CDR3 is 14 residues long. Supplemented by reference TRBV5-6 and TRBJ2-6, the full variable domain reads DAGVTQSPTHLIKTRGQQVTLRCSPKSGHDTVSWYQQALGQGPQFIFQYYEEEERQRGNFPDRFSGHQFPNYSSELNVNALLLGDSALYLCASSPVSGANVLTFGAGSRLTVL.

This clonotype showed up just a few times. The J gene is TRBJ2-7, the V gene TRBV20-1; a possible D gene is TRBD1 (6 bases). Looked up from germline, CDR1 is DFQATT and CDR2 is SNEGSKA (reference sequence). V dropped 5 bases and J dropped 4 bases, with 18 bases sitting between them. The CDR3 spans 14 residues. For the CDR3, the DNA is TGCAGTGCTCTGGTTAGGCAGGGGTTTTACGAGCAGTACTTC. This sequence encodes CSALVRQGFYEQYF.

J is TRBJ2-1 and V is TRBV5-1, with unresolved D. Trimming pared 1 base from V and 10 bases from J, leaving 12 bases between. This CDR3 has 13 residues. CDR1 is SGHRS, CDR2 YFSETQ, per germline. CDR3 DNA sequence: TGCGCCAGCAGCTTGACCCTACAATTAGAGCAGTTCTTC. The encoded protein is CASSLTLQLEQFF.

The DNA of the CDR3 is TGCGCCAGCAGCTCCTCTAGGACCGGGGAGCTGTTTTTT. Protein product: CASSSSRTGELFF. The chain uses TRBV5-1 and TRBJ2-2; D gene unclear. The CDR3 covers 13 residues. The V gene's germline CDR1 is SGHRS and CDR2 YFSETQ. Trimming stripped 3 bases from V and 5 bases from J, with 8 bases between.

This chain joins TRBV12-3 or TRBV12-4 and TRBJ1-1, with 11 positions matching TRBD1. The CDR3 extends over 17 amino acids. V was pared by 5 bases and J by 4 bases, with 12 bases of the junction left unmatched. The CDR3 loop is CASSTPGQGVFGTEAFF. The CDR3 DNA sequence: TGTGCCAGCAGTACCCCGGGACAGGGGGTATTTGGCACTGAAGCTTTCTTT.

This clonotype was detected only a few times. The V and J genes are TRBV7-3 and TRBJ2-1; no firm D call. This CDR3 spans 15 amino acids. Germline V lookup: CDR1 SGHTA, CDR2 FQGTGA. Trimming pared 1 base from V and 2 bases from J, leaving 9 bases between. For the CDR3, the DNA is TGTGCCAGCAGCTTAATCCCTGGGGCCTACAATGAGCAGTTCTTC. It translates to CASSLIPGAYNEQFF. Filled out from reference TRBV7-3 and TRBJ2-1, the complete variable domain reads GAGVSQTPSNKVTEKGKYVELRCDPISGHTALYWYRQSLGQGPEFLIYFQGTGAADDSGLPNDRFFAVRPEGSVSTLKIQRTERGDSAVYLCASSLIPGAYNEQFFGPGTRLTVL.

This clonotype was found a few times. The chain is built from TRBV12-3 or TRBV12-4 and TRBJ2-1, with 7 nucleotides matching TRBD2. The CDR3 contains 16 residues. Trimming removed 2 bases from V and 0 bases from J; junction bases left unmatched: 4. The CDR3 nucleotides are TGTGCCAGCAGTTTATGGGGGAGGGCCTCCTACAATGAGCAGTTCTTC. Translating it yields CASSLWGRASYNEQFF.

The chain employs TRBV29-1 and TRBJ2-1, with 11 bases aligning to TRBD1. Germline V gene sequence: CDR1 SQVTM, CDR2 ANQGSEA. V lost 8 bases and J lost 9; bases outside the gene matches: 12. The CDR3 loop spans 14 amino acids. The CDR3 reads CSLRGDRGSREQFF. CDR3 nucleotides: TGCAGCCTCAGGGGGGACAGGGGGTCTCGTGAGCAGTTCTTC.

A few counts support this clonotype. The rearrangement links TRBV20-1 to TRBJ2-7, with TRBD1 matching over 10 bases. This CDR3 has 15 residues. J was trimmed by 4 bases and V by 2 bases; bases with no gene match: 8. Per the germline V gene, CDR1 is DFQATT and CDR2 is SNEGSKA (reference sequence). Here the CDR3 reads CSARRRDRGLYEQYF. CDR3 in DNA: TGCAGTGCTAGACGCCGGGACAGGGGCCTTTACGAGCAGTACTTC.

CDR3: CASSPRLGLFSGANVLTF. CDR3 coding DNA: TGTGCCAGCAGTCCTCGACTGGGGTTATTTTCTGGGGCCAACGTCCTGACTTTC. V gene TRBV5-6 combines with J gene TRBJ2-6; D unclear. The CDR3 runs to 18 residues. The V and J ends lost 5 bases and 1 base respectively, with 19 bases between them. The germline V gene has CDR1 SGHDT and CDR2 YYEEEE. Combining the CDR3 with reference TRBV5-6 and TRBJ2-6 gives the whole variable domain DAGVTQSPTHLIKTRGQQVTLRCSPKSGHDTVSWYQQALGQGPQFIFQYYEEEERQRGNFPDRFSGHQFPNYSSELNVNALLLGDSALYLCASSPRLGLFSGANVLTFGAGSRLTVL.

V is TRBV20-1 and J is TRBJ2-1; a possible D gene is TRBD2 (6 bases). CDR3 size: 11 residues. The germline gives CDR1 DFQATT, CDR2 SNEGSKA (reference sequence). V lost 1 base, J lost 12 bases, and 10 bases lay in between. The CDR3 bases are TGCAGTGCTAGAGCGGTCGGGGGGCAGTTCTTC. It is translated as CSARAVGGQFF.

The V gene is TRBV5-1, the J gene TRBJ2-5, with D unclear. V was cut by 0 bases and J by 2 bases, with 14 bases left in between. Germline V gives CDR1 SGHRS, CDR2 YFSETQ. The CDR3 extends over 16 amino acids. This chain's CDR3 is CASSLAFAGQQETQYF. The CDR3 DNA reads TGCGCCAGCAGCTTGGCCTTCGCAGGCCAGCAAGAGACCCAGTACTTC. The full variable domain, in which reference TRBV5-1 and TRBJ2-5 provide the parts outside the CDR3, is KAGVTQTPRYLIKTRGQQVTLSCSPISGHRSVSWYQQTPGQGLQFLFEYFSETQRNKGNFPGRFSGRQFSNSRSEMNVSTLELGDSALYLCASSLAFAGQQETQYFGPGTRLLVL.

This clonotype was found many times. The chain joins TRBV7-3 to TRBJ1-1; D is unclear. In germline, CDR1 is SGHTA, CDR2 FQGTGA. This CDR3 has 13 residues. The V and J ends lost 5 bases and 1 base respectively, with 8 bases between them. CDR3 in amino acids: CASSPYKNTEAFF. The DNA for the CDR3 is TGTGCCAGCAGCCCCTACAAGAACACTGAAGCTTTCTTT.

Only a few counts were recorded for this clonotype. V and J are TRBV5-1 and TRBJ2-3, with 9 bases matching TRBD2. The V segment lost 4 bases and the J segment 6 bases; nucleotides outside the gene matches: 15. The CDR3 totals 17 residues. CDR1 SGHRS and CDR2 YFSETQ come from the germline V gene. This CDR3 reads CASSPYSGSSGGDTQYF. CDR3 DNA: TGCGCCAGCAGCCCCTATAGCGGGAGTTCCGGGGGGGATACGCAGTATTTT.

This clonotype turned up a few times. CDR3 in amino acids: CASSHRPSEKLFF. CDR3 in DNA: TGTGCCAGCAGCCATCGCCCAAGTGAAAAACTGTTTTTT. V gene TRBV3-1 combines with J gene TRBJ1-4; D remains ambiguous. V gave up 3 bases and J gave up 7 bases, with 9 bases separating them. CDR1 LGHDT and CDR2 YNNKEL come from the germline V gene (reference sequence). The CDR3 spans 13 residues.

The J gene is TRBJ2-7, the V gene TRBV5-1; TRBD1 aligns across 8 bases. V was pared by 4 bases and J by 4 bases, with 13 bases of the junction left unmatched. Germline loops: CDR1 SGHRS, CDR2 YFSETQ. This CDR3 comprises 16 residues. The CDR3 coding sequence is TGCGCCAGCAGCCCTCGAACCGGGACAGGAGTTTACGAGCAGTACTTC. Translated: CASSPRTGTGVYEQYF.

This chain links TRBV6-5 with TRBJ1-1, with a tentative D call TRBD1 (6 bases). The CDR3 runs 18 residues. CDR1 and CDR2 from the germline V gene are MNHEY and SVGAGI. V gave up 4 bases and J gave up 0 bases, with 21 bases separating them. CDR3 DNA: TGTGCCAGCAGTTCGATAATCCCACAGGGTGGCATGAACACTGAAGCTTTCTTT. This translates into CASSSIIPQGGMNTEAFF.

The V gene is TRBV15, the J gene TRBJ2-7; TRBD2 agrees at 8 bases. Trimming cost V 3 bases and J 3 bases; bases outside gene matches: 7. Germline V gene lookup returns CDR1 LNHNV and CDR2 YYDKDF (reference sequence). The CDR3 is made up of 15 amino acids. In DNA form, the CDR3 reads TGTGCCACCAGCAGGTATAGCGGGACTGACTACGAGCAGTACTTC. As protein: CATSRYSGTDYEQYF.

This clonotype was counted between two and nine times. As DNA, the CDR3 is TGTGCCAGCAGCGTAGCATCTAATGGGGCCCGGGCGGAGCAGTACTTC. Translation gives CASSVASNGARAEQYF. The genes are TRBV9 and TRBJ2-7; D perhaps matches TRBD1 (5 bases). V gave up 0 bases and J gave up 7 bases, with 20 bases separating them. The CDR3 is 16 amino acids. Germline V gene lookup returns CDR1 SGDLS and CDR2 YYNGEE.

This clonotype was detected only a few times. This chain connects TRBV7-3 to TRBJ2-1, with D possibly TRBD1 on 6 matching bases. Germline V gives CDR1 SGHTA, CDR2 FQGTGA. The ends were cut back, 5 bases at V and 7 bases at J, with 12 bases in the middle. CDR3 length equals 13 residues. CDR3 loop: CASSPVRGNEQFF. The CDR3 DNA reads TGTGCCAGCAGCCCCGTCAGGGGTAATGAGCAGTTCTTC.

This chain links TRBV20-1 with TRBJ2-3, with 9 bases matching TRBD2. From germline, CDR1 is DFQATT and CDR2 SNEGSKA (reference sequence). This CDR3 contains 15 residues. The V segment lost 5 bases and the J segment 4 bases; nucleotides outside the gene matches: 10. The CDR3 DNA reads TGCAGTGCTCAGACAGCCGGGACTAGCCCAGATACGCAGTATTTT. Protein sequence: CSAQTAGTSPDTQYF.

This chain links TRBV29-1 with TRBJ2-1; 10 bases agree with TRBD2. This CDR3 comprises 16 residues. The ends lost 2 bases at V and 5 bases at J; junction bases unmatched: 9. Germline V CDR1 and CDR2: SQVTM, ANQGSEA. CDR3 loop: CSVENLAGVFDNEQFF. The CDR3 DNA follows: TGCAGCGTTGAAAATCTAGCGGGAGTATTTGACAATGAGCAGTTCTTC.

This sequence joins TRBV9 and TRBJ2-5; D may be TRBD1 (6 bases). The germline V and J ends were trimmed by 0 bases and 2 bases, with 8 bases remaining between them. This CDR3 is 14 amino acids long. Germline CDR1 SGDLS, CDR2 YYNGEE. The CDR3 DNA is TGTGCCAGCAGCGTAGGCCAGGGGCAAGAGACCCAGTACTTC. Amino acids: CASSVGQGQETQYF.